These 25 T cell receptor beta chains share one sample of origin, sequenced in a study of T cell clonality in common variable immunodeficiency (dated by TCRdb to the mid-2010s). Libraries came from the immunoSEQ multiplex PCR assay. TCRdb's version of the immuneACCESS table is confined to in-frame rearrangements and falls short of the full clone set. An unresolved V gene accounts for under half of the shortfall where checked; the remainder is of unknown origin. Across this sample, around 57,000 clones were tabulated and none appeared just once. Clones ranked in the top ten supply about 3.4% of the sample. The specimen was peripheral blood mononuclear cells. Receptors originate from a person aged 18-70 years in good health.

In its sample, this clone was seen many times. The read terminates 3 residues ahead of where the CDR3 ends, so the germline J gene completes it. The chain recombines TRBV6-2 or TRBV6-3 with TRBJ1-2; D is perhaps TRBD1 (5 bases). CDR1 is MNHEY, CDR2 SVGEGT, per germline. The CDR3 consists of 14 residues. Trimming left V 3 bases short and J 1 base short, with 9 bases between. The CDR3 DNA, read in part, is TGTGCCAGCAGTTATTCAGGGAGTAACTATGGC. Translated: CASSYSGSNYG. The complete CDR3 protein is CASSYSGSNYGYTF.

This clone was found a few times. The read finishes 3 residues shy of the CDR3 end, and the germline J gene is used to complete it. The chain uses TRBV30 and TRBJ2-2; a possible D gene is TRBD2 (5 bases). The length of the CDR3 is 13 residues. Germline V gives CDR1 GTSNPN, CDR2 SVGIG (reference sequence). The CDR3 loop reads CAWSAGQTEKLFF. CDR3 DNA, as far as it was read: TGTGCCTGGAGCGCGGGCCAGACTGAAAAG.

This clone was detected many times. CDR3 loop: CAIRASALNNTEAFF. The part of the CDR3 DNA that was read is TGTGCCATCCGAGCATCGGCACTAAACAACACTGAA. The V call is TRBV10-3, the J call TRBJ1-1; D gene ambiguous. The read ends 3 residues shy of where the CDR3 ends; the end is completed using the germline J gene. V was trimmed by 8 bases and J by 2 bases, leaving 18 bases between them. CDR1 is ENHRY, CDR2 SYGVKD, per germline. The CDR3 spans 15 residues.

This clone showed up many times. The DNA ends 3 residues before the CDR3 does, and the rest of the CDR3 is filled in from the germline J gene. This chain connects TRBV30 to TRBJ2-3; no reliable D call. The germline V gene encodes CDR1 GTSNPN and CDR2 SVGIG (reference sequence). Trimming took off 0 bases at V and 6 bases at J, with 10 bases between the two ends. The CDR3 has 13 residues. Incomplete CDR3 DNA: TGTGCCTGGAGTGTAGGCTCGTCGGATACG. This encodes CAWSVGSSDT. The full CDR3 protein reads CAWSVGSSDTQYF.

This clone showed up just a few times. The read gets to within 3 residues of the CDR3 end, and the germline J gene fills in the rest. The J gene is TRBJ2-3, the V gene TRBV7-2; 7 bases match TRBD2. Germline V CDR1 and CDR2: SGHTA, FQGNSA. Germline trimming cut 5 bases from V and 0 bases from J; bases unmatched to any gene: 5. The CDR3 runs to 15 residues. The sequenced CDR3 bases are TGTGCCAGCAGCCGTAGCGGGCCAAGCACAGATACG. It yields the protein CASSRSGPSTDT. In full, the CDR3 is CASSRSGPSTDTQYF. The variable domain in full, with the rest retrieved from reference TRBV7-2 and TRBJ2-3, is GAGVSQSPSNKVTEKGKDVELRCDPISGHTALYWYRQSLGQGLEFLIYFQGNSAPDKSGLPSDRFSAERTGGSVSTLTIQRTQQEDSAVYLCASSRSGPSTDTQYFGPGTRLTVL.

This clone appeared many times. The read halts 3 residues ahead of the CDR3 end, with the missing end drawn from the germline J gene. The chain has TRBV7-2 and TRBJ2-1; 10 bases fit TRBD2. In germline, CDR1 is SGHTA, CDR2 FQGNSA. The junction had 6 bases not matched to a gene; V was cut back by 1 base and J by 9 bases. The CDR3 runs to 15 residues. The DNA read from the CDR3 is TGTGCCAGCAGCTTAGGTAGCGGGAGGAGCGGTGAG. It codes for CASSLGSGRSGE. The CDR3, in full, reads CASSLGSGRSGEQFF.

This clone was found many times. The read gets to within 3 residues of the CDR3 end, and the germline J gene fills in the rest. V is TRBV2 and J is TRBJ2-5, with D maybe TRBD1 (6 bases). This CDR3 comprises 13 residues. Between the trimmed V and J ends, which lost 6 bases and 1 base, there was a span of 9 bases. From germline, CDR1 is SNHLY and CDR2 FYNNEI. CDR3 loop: CASSVDSQETQYF. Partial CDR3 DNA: TGTGCCAGCAGCGTGGACAGCCAAGAGACC.

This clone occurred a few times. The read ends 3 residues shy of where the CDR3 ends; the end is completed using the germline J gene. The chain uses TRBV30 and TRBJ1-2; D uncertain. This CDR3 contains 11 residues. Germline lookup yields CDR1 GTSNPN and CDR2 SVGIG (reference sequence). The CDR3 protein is CACSGRYTYTF. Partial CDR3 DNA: TGTGCCTGTAGCGGGAGGTATACC.

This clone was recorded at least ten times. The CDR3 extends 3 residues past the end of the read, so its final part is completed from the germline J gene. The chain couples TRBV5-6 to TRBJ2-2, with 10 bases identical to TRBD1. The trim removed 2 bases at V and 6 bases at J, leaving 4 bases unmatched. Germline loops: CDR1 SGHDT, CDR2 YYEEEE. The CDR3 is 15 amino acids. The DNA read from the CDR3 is TGTGCCAGCAGCTTCGGGACAGGGGTAGCCGGGGAG. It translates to CASSFGTGVAGE. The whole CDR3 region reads CASSFGTGVAGELFF.

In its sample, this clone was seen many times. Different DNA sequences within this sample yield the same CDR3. CDR3 DNA, as far as it was read: TGTGCCAGTAGTCGACAGCTCTCTGGAAACACC. This gives the protein CASSRQLSGNT. The full CDR3 protein is CASSRQLSGNTIYF. The V gene is TRBV19, the J gene TRBJ1-3; the D gene is possibly TRBD1 (5 bases). The CDR3 extends 3 residues past the end of the read, so its final part is completed from the germline J gene. The CDR3 sequence is 14 residues long. V was shortened by 5 bases and J by 0 bases, with 8 bases between the two germline ends. Germline CDR1 is LNHDA and CDR2 is SQIVND (reference sequence).

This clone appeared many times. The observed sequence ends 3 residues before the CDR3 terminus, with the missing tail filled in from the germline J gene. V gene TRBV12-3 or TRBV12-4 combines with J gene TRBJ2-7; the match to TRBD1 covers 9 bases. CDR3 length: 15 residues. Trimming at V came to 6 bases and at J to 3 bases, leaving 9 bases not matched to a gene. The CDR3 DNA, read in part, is TGTGCCAGCAGACCCTCGGGACAGGGACACTACGAG. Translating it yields CASRPSGQGHYE. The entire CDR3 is CASRPSGQGHYEQYF.

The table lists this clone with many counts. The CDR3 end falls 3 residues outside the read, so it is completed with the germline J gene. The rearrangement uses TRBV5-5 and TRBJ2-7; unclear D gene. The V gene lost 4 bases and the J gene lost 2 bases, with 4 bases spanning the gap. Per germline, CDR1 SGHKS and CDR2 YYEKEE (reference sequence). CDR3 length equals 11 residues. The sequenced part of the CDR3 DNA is TGTGCCAGCAGCGGCCCCTACGAG. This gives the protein CASSGPYE. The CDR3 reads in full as CASSGPYEQYF.

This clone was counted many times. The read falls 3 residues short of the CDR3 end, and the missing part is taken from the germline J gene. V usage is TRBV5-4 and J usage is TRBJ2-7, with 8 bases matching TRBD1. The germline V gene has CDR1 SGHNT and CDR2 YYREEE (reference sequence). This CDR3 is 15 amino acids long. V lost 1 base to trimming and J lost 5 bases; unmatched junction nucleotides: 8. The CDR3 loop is CASSLSVRGLDEQYF. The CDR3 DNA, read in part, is TGTGCCAGCAGCTTGTCGGTCAGGGGGCTAGACGAG.

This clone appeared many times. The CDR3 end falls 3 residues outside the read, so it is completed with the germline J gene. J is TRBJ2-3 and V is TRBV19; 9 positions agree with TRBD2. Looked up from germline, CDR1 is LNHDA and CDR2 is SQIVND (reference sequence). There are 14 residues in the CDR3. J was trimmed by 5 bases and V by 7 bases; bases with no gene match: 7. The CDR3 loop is CASTVAGVVDTQYF. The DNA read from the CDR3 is TGTGCCAGTACTGTAGCGGGAGTGGTAGATACG.

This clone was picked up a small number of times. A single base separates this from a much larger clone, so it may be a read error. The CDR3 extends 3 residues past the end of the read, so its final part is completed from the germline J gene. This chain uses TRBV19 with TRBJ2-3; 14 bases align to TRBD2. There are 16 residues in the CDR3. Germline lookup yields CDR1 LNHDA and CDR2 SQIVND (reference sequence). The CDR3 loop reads CASTTTSGRAGETQYF. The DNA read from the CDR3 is TGTGCCAGTACTACGACTAGCGGGAGGGCCGGGGAGACG. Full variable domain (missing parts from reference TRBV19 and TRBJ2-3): DGGITQSPKYLFRKEGQNVTLSCEQNLNHDAMYWYRQDPGQGLRLIYYSQIVNDFQKGDIAEGYSVSREKKESFPLTVTSAQKNPTAFYLCASTTTSGRAGETQYFGPGTRLTVL.

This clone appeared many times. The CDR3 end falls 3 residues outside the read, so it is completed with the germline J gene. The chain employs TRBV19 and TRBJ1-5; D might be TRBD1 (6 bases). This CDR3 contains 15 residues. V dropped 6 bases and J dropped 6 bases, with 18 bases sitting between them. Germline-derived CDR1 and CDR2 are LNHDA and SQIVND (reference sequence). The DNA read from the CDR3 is TGTGCCAGTAGGAGGAGTGACAGGCAGTTTCAGCCC. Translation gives CASRRSDRQFQP. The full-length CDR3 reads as CASRRSDRQFQPQHF.

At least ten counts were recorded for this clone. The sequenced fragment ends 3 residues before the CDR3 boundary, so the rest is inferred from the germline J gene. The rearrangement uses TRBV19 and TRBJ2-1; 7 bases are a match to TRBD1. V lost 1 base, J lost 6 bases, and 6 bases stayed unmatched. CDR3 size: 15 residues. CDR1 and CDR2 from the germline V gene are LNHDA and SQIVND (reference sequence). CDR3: CASSIALTGSNEQFF. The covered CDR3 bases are TGTGCCAGTAGTATAGCCCTGACAGGGTCCAATGAG.

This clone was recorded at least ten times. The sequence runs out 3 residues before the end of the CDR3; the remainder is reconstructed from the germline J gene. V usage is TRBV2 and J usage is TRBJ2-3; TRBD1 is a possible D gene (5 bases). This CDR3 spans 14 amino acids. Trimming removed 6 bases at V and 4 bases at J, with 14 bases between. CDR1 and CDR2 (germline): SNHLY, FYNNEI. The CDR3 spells CASRPKDIPDTQYF. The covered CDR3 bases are TGTGCCAGCAGGCCAAAGGACATCCCAGATACG. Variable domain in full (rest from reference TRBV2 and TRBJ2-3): EPEVTQTPSHQVTQMGQEVILRCVPISNHLYFYWYRQILGQKVEFLVSFYNNEISEKSEIFDDQFSVERPDGSNFTLKIRSTKLEDSAMYFCASRPKDIPDTQYFGPGTRLTVL.

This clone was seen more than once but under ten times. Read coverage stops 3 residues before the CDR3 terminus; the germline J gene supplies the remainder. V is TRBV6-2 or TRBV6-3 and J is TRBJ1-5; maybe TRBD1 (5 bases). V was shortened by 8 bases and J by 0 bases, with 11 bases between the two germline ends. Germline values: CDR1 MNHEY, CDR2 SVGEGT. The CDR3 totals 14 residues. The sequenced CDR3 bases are TGTGCCAGCCAGGGTGGGAATAGCAATCAGCCC. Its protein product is CASQGGNSNQP. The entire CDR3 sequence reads CASQGGNSNQPQHF.

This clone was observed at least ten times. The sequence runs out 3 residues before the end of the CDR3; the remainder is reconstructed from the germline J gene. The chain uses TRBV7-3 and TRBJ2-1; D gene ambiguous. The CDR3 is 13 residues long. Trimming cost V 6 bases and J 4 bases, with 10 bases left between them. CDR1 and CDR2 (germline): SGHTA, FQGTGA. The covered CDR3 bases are TGTGCCAGCAGTCTGAAACAGTACAATGAG. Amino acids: CASSLKQYNE. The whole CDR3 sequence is CASSLKQYNEQFF.

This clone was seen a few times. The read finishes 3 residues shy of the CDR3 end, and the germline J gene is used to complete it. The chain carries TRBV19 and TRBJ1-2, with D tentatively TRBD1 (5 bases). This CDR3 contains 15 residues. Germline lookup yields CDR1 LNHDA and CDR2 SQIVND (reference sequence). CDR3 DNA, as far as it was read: TGTGCCAGTAGTATCAGGGTGGGATCCACAGATACC. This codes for CASSIRVGSTDT. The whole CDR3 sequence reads CASSIRVGSTDTYTF.

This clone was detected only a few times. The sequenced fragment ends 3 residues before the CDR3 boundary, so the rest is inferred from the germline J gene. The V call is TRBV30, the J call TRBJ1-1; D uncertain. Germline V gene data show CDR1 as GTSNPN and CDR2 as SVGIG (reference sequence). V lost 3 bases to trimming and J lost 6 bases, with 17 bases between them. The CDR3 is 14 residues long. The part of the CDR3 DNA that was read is TGTGCCTGGAGCCTGCGGACCCTCGGGGCTGAA. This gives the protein CAWSLRTLGAE. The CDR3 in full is CAWSLRTLGAEAFF. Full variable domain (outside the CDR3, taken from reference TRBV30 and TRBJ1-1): SQTIHQWPATLVQPVGSPLSLECTVEGTSNPNLYWYRQAAGRGLQLLFYSVGIGQISSEVPQNLSASRPQDRQFILSSKKLLLSDSGFYLCAWSLRTLGAEAFFGQGTRLTVV.

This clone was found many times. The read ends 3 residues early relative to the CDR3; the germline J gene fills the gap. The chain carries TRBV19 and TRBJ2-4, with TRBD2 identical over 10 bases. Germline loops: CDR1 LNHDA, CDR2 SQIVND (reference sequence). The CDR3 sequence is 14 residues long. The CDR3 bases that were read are TGTGCCAGTATGATCGCTAGCGGGAGCGGAATT. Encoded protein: CASMIASGSGI. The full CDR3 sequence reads CASMIASGSGIQYF.

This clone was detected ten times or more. Partial CDR3 DNA: TGTGCCATCAGTGAGGCTAGCGGATACACAGATACG. Protein product: CAISEASGYTDT. The whole CDR3 protein is CAISEASGYTDTQYF. The J gene is TRBJ2-3, the V gene TRBV10-3; 7 bases align to TRBD2. The read comes to an end 3 residues before the CDR3 does, leaving the germline J gene to fill in the end. V lost 2 bases to trimming and J lost 2 bases; unmatched junction nucleotides: 4. The length of the CDR3 is 15 residues. Germline loops: CDR1 ENHRY, CDR2 SYGVKD.

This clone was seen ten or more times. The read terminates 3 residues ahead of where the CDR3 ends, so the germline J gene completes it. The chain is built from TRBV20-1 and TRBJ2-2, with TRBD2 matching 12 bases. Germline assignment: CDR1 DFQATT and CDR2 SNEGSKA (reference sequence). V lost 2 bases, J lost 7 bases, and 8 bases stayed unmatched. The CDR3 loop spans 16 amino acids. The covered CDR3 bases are TGCAGTGCTAGACCTAGCGGGAGGGGCGTAAGCGGGGAG. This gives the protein CSARPSGRGVSGE. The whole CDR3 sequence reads CSARPSGRGVSGELFF.